This is a list of T cell receptor beta chains from one sample in a study of vaccination effects on CD4 cells after COVID-19. These receptors have no known antigen. TCRdb's table, derived via immunoSEQ multiplex PCR, lists solely in-frame clones and lacks some. Among more than 40,000 clones listed, 55% to 75% were seen once. Sample: CD4+ T cells from PBMCs cultured with HCoV-OC43 spike peptides, taken before COVID-19 vaccination. The receptors here all came from a human donor who received a COVID-19 vaccine. Each CDR3 is given with its conserved first and last residue. A D gene is named only where the DNA matches it firmly. Where a row states a size, it is once, few, many or the class of an expanded clone; other rows omit it.

j_gene,abundance,v_gene,d_gene,CDR3nt,CDR3aa
TRBJ2-7,NA,TRBV11-2,TRBD1,TGTGCCAGCACCACCGACAGGGGGCTCGAGCAGTACTTC,CASTTDRGLEQYF
TRBJ2-1,once,TRBV2,NA,TGTGCCAGCAGGGAAACAGGGGAGCAGTTCTTC,CASRETGEQFF
TRBJ2-3,NA,TRBV11-1,TRBD2,TGTGCCAGCAGCTTACGGCGGGGGGGCACAGATACGCAGTATTTT,CASSLRRGGTDTQYF
TRBJ1-5,NA,TRBV15,TRBD1,TGTGCCACCAGCAGAGATCGGGTGGGGGACAGGGGGCGAGATCAGCCCCAGCATTTT,CATSRDRVGDRGRDQPQHF
TRBJ2-1,NA,TRBV4-1,TRBD2,TGCGCCAGCAGCCAAGGGTCCCAAAGCGGGAGGCCCAGGAATGAGCAGTTCTTC,CASSQGSQSGRPRNEQFF
TRBJ1-6,NA,TRBV4-1,TRBD1,TGCGCCAGCAGCCAACTGACAGGGGGAAATTCACCCCTCCACTTT,CASSQLTGGNSPLHF
TRBJ2-7,few,TRBV3-1/TRBV3-2,TRBD2,TGTGCCAGCCAGACTAGCAGCGAGCAGTACTTC,CASQTSSEQYF
TRBJ1-1,NA,TRBV9,TRBD1,TGTGCCAGCAGCGTAGGGGCAGGGGGAGGATATAAAGCTTTCTTT,CASSVGAGGGYKAFF
TRBJ1-6,NA,TRBV2,TRBD1,TGTGCCAGCGCGGGACAGATAAATTCACCCCTCCACTTT,CASAGQINSPLHF
TRBJ2-5,NA,TRBV9,NA,TGTGCCAGCAGCGTAGGGGAAGGGCTATCTCAAGAGACCCAGTACTTC,CASSVGEGLSQETQYF
TRBJ1-1,NA,TRBV27,NA,TGTGCCAGCAGTTTATCGGGGGGATCGATTAAACTCTTGAACACTGAAGCTTTCTTT,CASSLSGGSIKLLNTEAFF
TRBJ2-7,NA,TRBV11-2,TRBD2,TGTGCCAGCAGCTTAGGGAGGACTAGCGGGAGAGTTGATAAAGACGAGCAGTACTTC,CASSLGRTSGRVDKDEQYF
TRBJ2-2,NA,TRBV7-2,NA,TGTGCCAGCAGCCTTCTAGAGGCCGGGGAGCTGTTTTTT,CASSLLEAGELFF
TRBJ1-6,few,TRBV10-1,TRBD1,TGCGCCAGCAGGCCCGACAGGGCCTATAATTCACCCCTCCACTTT,CASRPDRAYNSPLHF
TRBJ1-2,NA,TRBV5-1,TRBD1,TGCGCCAGCAGCGCTCCGGGACAGGAGGTATCTGGCTACACCTTC,CASSAPGQEVSGYTF
TRBJ1-3,NA,TRBV5-1,TRBD1,TGCGCCAGCAACCAGGGGGACGCTGGAAACACCATATATTTT,CASNQGDAGNTIYF
TRBJ2-7,few,TRBV5-5,NA,TGTGCCAGCAGCTGGGGCTTGGGTACCTACGAGCAGTACTTC,CASSWGLGTYEQYF
TRBJ1-1,NA,TRBV10-3,TRBD1,TGTGCCATCAGGACCGGGACAGGGAACACTGAAGCTTTCTTT,CAIRTGTGNTEAFF
TRBJ1-1,NA,TRBV13,NA,TGTGCCAGCAGCCCCGAAACACGGACTTCACCTAAAGCTTTCTTT,CASSPETRTSPKAFF
TRBJ1-2,NA,TRBV10-3,NA,TGTGCCATCAGTGCACAGGGTAGGCCGGATGGCTACACCTTC,CAISAQGRPDGYTF
TRBJ2-7,NA,TRBV30,NA,TGTGCCTGGAGTAGTGAGGGGGATCCCTACGAGCAGTACTTC,CAWSSEGDPYEQYF
TRBJ2-1,NA,TRBV18,TRBD2,TGTGCCAGCTCACCACGGCTAGCGGGTTCCAACAATGAGCAGTTCTTC,CASSPRLAGSNNEQFF
TRBJ2-1,few,TRBV5-6,NA,TGTGCCAGCAGCCTCACGGGGGATCCCGCGACAACCAATGAGCAGTTCTTC,CASSLTGDPATTNEQFF
TRBJ1-4,NA,TRBV7-9,NA,TGTGCCAGCAGCTTTGAGTGGGGTGAAAAACTGTTTTTT,CASSFEWGEKLFF
TRBJ2-7,NA,TRBV5-4,TRBD2,TGTGCCAGCAGCCCCCCCCCGACTAGCGGGAGAGGCCACGAGCAGTACTTC,CASSPPPTSGRGHEQYF
TRBJ2-1,few,TRBV18,TRBD1,TGTGCCAGCTCACCTCCGGGACAGGGTTACAATGAGCAGTTCTTC,CASSPPGQGYNEQFF
TRBJ1-4,NA,TRBV2,NA,TGTGCCAGCAGGCAGGGTGCAACTAATGAAAAACTGTTTTTT,CASRQGATNEKLFF
TRBJ1-3,NA,TRBV14,NA,TGTGCCAGCAGCCAAGATCACAGCTCTGGAAACACCATATATTTT,CASSQDHSSGNTIYF
TRBJ1-6,NA,TRBV6-1,NA,TGTGCCAGCAGTGAGATGGCCACCAGGTCACCCCTCCACTTT,CASSEMATRSPLHF
TRBJ2-2,once,TRBV6-6,NA,TGTGCCAGCAGAGATCGGGGGCCCGGGGAGCTGTTTTTT,CASRDRGPGELFF
TRBJ1-6,NA,TRBV7-9,NA,TGTGCCAGCAGCTTAGGTGGCACCCAACTACCCCTCCACTTT,CASSLGGTQLPLHF
TRBJ1-2,NA,TRBV5-6,TRBD1,TGTGCCAGCATGCCGGGACAGGGCTATGGCTACACCTTC,CASMPGQGYGYTF
TRBJ2-5,NA,TRBV7-2,TRBD2,TGTGCCAGCAGCTTAGGGCGGGGGGTGCGCCAAGAGACCCAGTACTTC,CASSLGRGVRQETQYF
TRBJ1-3,NA,TRBV30,NA,TGTGCCTGGATCGCAGTCTCTGGAAACACCATATATTTT,CAWIAVSGNTIYF
TRBJ1-4,NA,TRBV28,TRBD1,TGTGCCAGCAGTTCAGGGGGCAAGGTCGAAAAACTGTTTTTT,CASSSGGKVEKLFF
TRBJ1-6,NA,TRBV28,NA,TGTGCCAGCAGGATTGTCGGGGATTCACCCCTCCACTTT,CASRIVGDSPLHF